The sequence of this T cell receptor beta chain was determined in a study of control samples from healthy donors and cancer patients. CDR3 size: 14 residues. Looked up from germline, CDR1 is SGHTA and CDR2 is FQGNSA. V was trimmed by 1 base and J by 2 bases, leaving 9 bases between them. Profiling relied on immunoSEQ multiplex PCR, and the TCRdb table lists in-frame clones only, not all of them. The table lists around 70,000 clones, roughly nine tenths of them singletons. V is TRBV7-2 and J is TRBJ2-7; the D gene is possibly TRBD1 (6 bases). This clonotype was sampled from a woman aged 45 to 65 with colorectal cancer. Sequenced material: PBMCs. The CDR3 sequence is CASSLGGQPYEQYV. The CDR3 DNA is TGTGCCAGCAGCTTAGGAGGACAGCCCTACGAGCAGTACGTC.